This paragraph reports one TCR beta chain. The antigen is undetermined. The sequenced template was RNA, covering the TCR beta CDR3 region. RT-PCR in the first round used HTBI primers; a second-round multiplex PCR followed. TCRdb re-analysed the multiplex PCR reads in MiXCR, keeping a single row per CDR3 protein. The table records about 1.2 million distinct CDR3 sequences, about two fifths of them present only once. These data originate in a study of Graves' ophthalmopathy and Graves' hyperthyroidism. As for the study in general: Hyperthyroidism is called stable when no ophthalmopathy develops within 18 months of follow-up.

Whole-study findings and limits: Among expanded thyroid clonotypes above 0.001 frequency, most also occurred in blood. Ophthalmopathy progression was predicted with 70.59% sensitivity and approximately 72% specificity.

CDR1 is MGHDK and CDR2 is SYGVNS in the germline V gene. The CDR3 totals 16 residues. V was clipped by 5 bases and J by 1 base; unmatched bases: 7. Among the exclusions were patients with other autoimmune diseases, uncontrolled infections, pregnancy or lactation. Sequences were obtained from peripheral blood or thyroid tissue (not recorded which). The chain links TRBV25-1 to TRBJ2-2; 7 bases are shared with TRBD1. The clonotype originates from an adult man with Graves' hyperthyroidism. CDR3 protein: CASSYPRTGNTGELFF. CDR3 in DNA: TGTGCCAGCAGTTACCCTAGGACAGGGAACACCGGGGAGCTGTTTTTT.